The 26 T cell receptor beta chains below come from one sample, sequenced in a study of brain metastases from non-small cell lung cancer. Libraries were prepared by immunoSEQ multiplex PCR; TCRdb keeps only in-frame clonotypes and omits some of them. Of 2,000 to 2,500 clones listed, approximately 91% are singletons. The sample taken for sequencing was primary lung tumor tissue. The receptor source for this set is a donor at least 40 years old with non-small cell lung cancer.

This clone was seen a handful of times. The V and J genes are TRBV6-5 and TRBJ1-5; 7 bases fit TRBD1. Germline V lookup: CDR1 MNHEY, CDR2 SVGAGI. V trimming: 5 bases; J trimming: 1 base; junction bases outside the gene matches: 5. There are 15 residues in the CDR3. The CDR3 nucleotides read TGTGCCAGCAGTCCTAGGGACAGAAGCAATCAGCCCCAGCATTTT. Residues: CASSPRDRSNQPQHF.

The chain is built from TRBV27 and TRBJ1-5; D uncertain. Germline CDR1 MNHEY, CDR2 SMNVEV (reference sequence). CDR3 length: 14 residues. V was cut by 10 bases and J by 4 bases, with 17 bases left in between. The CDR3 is CATPRPGLNQPQHF. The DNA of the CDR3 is TGTGCCACTCCGCGGCCCGGTTTGAATCAGCCCCAGCATTTT.

This chain's CDR3 is CASSWTSGSSYNEQFF. In nucleotides, the CDR3 is TGTGCCAGCAGTTGGACTAGCGGGAGCTCCTACAATGAGCAGTTCTTC. The V gene is TRBV6-5, the J gene TRBJ2-1; 13 bases agree with TRBD2. The CDR3 loop spans 16 amino acids. Germline V gene lookup returns CDR1 MNHEY and CDR2 SVGAGI. Trimming took 4 bases from V and 0 from J; bases not matched to a gene: 0.

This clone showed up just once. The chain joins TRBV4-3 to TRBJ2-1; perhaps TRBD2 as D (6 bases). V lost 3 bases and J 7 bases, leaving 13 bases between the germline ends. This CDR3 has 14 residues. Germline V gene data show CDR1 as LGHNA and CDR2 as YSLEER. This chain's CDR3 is CASSQNSGQNEQFF. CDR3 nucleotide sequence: TGCGCCAGCAGCCAGAACAGCGGGCAGAATGAGCAGTTCTTC.

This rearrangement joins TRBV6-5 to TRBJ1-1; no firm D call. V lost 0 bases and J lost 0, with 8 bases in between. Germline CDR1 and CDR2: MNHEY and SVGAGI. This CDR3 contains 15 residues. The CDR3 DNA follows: TGTGCCAGCAGTTACTCGTGGCATCTGAACACTGAAGCTTTCTTT. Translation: CASSYSWHLNTEAFF.

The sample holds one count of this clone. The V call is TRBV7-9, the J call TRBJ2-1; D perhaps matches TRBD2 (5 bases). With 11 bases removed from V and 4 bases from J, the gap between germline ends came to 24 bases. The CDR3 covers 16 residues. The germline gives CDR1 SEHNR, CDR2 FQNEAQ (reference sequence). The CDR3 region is CAGSGLSKPSYNEQFF. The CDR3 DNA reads TGTGCCGGCTCAGGACTCTCAAAACCTTCTTACAATGAGCAGTTCTTC.

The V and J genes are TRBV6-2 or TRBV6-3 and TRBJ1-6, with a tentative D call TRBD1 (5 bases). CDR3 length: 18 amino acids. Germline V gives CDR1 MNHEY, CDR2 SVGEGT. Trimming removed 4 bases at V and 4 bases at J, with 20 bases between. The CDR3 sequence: CASSWDRRSDSYNSPLHF. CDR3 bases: TGTGCCAGCAGTTGGGACCGCCGTAGCGATAGTTATAATTCACCCCTCCACTTT.

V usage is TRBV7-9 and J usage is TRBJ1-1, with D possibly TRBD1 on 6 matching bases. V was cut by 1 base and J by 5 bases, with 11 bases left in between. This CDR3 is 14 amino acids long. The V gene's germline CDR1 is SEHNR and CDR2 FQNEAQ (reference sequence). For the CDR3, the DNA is TGTGCCAGCAGCTTAGAGGGGGAGAGGACTGAAGCTTTCTTT. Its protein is CASSLEGERTEAFF.

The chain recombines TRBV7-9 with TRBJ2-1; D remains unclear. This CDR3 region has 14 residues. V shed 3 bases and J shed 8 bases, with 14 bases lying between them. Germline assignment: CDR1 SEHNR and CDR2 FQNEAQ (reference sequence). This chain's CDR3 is CASSFAGRKHEQFF. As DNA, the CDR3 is TGTGCCAGCAGCTTTGCCGGGCGTAAGCATGAGCAGTTCTTC. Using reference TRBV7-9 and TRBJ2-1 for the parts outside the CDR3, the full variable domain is DTGVSQNPRHKITKRGQNVTFRCDPISEHNRLYWYRQTLGQGPEFLTYFQNEAQLEKSRLLSDRFSAERPKGSFSTLEIQRTEQGDSAMYLCASSFAGRKHEQFFGPGTRLTVL.

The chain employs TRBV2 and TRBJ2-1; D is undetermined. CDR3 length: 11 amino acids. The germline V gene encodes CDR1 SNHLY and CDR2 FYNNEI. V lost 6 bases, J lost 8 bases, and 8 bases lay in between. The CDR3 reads CASRRVYEQFF. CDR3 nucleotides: TGTGCCAGCAGAAGGGTTTATGAGCAGTTCTTC.

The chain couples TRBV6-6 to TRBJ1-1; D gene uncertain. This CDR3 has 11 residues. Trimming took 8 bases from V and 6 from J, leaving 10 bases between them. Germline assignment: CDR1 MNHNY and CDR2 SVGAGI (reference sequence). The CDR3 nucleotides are TGTGCCAGCGTCAGTCTTCCTGAAGCTTTCTTT. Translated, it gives CASVSLPEAFF.

The CDR3 protein is CATLQGDRANYEQYF. The CDR3 nucleotides read TGTGCCACCTTGCAGGGGGACAGGGCAAACTACGAGCAGTACTTC. The chain couples TRBV28 to TRBJ2-7, with 9 bases that match TRBD1. In germline, CDR1 is MDHEN, CDR2 SYDVKM. This CDR3 region has 15 residues. The J segment lost 3 bases and the V segment lost 10 bases, leaving 13 bases of the junction unmatched.

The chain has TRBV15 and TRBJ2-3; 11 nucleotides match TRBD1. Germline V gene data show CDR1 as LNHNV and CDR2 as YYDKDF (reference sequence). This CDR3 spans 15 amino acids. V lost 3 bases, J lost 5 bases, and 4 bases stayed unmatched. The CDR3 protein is CATSSGQGAIDTQYF. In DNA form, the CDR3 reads TGTGCCACCAGCAGTGGACAGGGGGCTATAGATACGCAGTATTTT.

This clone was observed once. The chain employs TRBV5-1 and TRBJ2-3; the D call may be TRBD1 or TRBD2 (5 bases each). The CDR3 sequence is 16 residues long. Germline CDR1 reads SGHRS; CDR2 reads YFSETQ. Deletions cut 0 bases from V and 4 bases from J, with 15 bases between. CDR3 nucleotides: TGCGCCAGCAGCTTGGCTGGGGACCTCTCCGCAGATACGCAGTATTTT. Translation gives CASSLAGDLSADTQYF. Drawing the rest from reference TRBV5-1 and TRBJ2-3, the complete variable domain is KAGVTQTPRYLIKTRGQQVTLSCSPISGHRSVSWYQQTPGQGLQFLFEYFSETQRNKGNFPGRFSGRQFSNSRSEMNVSTLELGDSALYLCASSLAGDLSADTQYFGPGTRLTVL.

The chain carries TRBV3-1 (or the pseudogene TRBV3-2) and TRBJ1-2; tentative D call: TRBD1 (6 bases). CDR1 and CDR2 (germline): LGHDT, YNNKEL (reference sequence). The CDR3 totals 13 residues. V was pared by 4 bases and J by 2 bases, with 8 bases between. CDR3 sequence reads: CASSPGANYGYTF. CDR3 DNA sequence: TGTGCCAGCAGCCCGGGGGCCAACTATGGCTACACCTTC.

The CDR3 is CASSLDREETQYF. The CDR3 DNA reads as TGTGCCAGCAGCTTGGACAGGGAAGAGACCCAGTACTTC. V and J are TRBV5-4 and TRBJ2-5, with D possibly being TRBD1 (6 bases). The V end was cut by 0 bases, the J end by 3 bases, with 6 bases between. Germline assignment: CDR1 SGHNT and CDR2 YYREEE (reference sequence). CDR3 length: 13 residues.

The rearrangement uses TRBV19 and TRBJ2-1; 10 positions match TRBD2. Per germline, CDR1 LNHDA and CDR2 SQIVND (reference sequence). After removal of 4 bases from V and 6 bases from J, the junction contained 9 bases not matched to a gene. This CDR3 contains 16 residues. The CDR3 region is CASSKWTSGAANEQFF. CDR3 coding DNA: TGTGCCAGTAGTAAATGGACTAGCGGAGCCGCCAATGAGCAGTTCTTC.

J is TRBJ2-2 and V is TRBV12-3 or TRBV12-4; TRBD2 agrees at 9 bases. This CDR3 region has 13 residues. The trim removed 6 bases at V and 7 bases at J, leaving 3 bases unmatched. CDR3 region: CASSVAGVGELFF. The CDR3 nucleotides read TGTGCCAGCAGCGTAGCGGGAGTCGGGGAGCTGTTTTTT.

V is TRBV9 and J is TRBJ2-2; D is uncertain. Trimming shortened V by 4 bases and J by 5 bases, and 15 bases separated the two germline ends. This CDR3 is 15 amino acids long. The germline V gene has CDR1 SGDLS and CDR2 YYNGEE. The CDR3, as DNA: TGTGCCAGCAGCTTCCAGGACGAAAAAACCGGGGAGCTGTTTTTT. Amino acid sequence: CASSFQDEKTGELFF.

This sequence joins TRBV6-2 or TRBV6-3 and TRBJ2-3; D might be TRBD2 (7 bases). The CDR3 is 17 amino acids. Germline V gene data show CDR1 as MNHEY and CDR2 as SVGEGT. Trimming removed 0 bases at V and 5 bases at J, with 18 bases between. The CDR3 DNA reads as TGTGCCAGCAGTTACTCGGTTACAGGGCCGGGAGGAGATACGCAGTATTTT. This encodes CASSYSVTGPGGDTQYF.

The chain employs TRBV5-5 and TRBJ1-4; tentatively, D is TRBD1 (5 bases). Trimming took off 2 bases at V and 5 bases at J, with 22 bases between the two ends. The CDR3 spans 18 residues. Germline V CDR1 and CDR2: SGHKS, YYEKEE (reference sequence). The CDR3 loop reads CASSFGRTGPSLNEKLFF. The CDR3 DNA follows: TGTGCCAGCAGCTTCGGCCGAACAGGCCCTTCTTTGAATGAAAAACTGTTTTTT.

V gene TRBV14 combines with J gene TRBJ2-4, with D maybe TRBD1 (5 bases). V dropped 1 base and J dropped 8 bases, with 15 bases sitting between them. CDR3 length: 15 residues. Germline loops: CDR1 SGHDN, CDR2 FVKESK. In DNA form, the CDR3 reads TGTGCCAGCAGCCAAGCAGGGCAGGGCATAGACATTCAGTACTTC. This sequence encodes CASSQAGQGIDIQYF.

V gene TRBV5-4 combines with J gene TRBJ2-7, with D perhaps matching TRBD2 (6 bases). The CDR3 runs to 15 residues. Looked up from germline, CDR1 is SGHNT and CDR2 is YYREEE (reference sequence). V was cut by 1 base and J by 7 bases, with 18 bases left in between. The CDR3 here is CASSLQAALGGEQYF. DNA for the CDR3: TGTGCCAGCAGCTTGCAAGCGGCGCTTGGGGGGGAGCAGTACTTC.

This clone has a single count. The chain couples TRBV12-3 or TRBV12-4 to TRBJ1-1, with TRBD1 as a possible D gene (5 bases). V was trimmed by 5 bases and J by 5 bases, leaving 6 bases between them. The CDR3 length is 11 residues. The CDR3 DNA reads TGTGCCAGCAGTCCAGGGACTGAAGCTTTCTTT. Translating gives CASSPGTEAFF.

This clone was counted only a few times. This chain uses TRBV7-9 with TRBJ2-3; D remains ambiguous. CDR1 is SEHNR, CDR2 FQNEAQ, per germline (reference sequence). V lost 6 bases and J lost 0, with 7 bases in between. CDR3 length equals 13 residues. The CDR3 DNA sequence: TGTGCCAGCAGTCCTGACAGCACAGATACGCAGTATTTT. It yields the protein CASSPDSTDTQYF.

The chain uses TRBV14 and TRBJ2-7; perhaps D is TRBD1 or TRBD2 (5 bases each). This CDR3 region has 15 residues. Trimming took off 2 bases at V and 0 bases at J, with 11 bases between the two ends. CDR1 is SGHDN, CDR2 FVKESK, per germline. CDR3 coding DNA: TGTGCCAGCAGCCAAAGAGTGAGGGGCTCCTACGAGCAGTACTTC. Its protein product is CASSQRVRGSYEQYF.